The 26 T cell receptor beta chains given below trace back to one sample, sequenced in a study of blood T cell repertoires in COVID-19. TCRdb keeps only in-frame clones here, not all; method: immunoSEQ multiplex PCR. The sample includes 300,000 to 350,000 clones, more than 90% of them seen just once. The sample taken for sequencing was PBMCs or T cells enriched from blood (not recorded which). These receptors were obtained from a woman aged 30 to 39 who had been exposed to COVID-19.

The genes are TRBV20-1 and TRBJ1-5; perhaps TRBD1 as D (5 bases). With 5 bases removed from V and 8 bases from J, the gap between germline ends came to 7 bases. The CDR3 runs 10 residues. Germline V gene data show CDR1 as DFQATT and CDR2 as SNEGSKA (reference sequence). In DNA, the CDR3 is TGCAGTGCTGGGGGGGAGCCCCAGCATTTT. Protein product: CSAGGEPQHF.

The genes are TRBV24-1 and TRBJ1-2; TRBD1 matches at 10 bases. The CDR3 contains 16 residues. Germline CDR1 KGHDR, CDR2 SFDVKD. The J segment lost 4 bases and the V segment lost 4 bases, leaving 8 bases of the junction unmatched. The CDR3 nucleotides read TGTGCCACCAGTGACCCCCGGACAGGGGGAGTCTATGGCTACACCTTC. It translates to CATSDPRTGGVYGYTF.

This CDR3 reads CASSQDPQGHGYTF. The DNA for the CDR3 is TGCGCCAGCAGCCAAGATCCTCAGGGCCATGGCTACACCTTC. V and J are TRBV4-1 and TRBJ1-2, with D maybe TRBD1 (5 bases). The CDR3 covers 14 residues. From germline, CDR1 is MGHRA and CDR2 YSYEKL. The V end was cut by 0 bases, the J end by 6 bases, with 11 bases between.

CDR3 residues: CAWTLGGGTRGYTF. The CDR3 DNA follows: TGTGCCTGGACCCTAGGGGGGGGGACTAGGGGCTACACCTTC. The J gene is TRBJ1-2, the V gene TRBV30; maybe TRBD1 (6 bases). Per germline, CDR1 GTSNPN and CDR2 SVGIG (reference sequence). Trimming shortened V by 4 bases and J by 8 bases, and 20 bases separated the two germline ends. The CDR3 contains 14 residues.

The genes are TRBV7-3 and TRBJ1-2; weak D call: TRBD1 (6 bases). V lost 6 bases and J lost 4, with 15 bases in between. This CDR3 comprises 14 residues. Germline CDR1 SGHTA, CDR2 FQGTGA. This CDR3 reads CASSGGWGFYGYTF. The CDR3 DNA follows: TGTGCCAGCAGTGGGGGCTGGGGTTTCTATGGCTACACCTTC.

The CDR3 DNA reads TGTGCCACCCATTCCGGGGTTGAAGCTTTCTTT. Residues: CATHSGVEAFF. The chain uses TRBV15 and TRBJ1-1; D gene uncertain. The germline gives CDR1 LNHNV, CDR2 YYDKDF (reference sequence). The V gene lost 8 bases and the J gene lost 7 bases, with 11 bases spanning the gap. The CDR3 contains 11 residues.

In DNA form, the CDR3 reads TGTGCCAGCAGTTACTCGGTCCAGGGCGGTCAGCCCCAGCATTTT. Its protein is CASSYSVQGGQPQHF. The chain uses TRBV6-5 and TRBJ1-5; TRBD1 is a possible D gene (5 bases). The CDR3 loop spans 15 amino acids. Trimming shortened V by 0 bases and J by 6 bases, and 12 bases separated the two germline ends. CDR1 MNHEY and CDR2 SVGAGI come from the germline V gene.

This chain connects TRBV3-1 (or the pseudogene TRBV3-2) to TRBJ1-2; the D gene is possibly TRBD1 (5 bases). This CDR3 contains 15 residues. Trimming left V 5 bases short and J 8 bases short, with 21 bases between. Germline V lookup: CDR1 LGHDT, CDR2 YNNKEL (reference sequence). Here the CDR3 DNA reads TGTGCCAGCAGCGGTGAGGCAGGGCCTACCAAGGGCTACACCTTC. Residues: CASSGEAGPTKGYTF.

This rearrangement joins TRBV14 to TRBJ1-2; D call uncertain. This CDR3 has 13 amino acids. Trimming cost V 0 bases and J 8 bases, with 10 bases left between them. CDR1 SGHDN and CDR2 FVKESK come from the germline V gene. The CDR3 loop is CASSQDWGGGYTF. The CDR3, as DNA: TGTGCCAGCAGCCAAGATTGGGGAGGGGGCTACACCTTC.

The chain employs TRBV7-9 and TRBJ2-5, with D hard to call. V was pared by 4 bases and J by 4 bases, with 16 bases between. CDR1 and CDR2 (germline): SEHNR, FQNEAQ (reference sequence). The CDR3 consists of 15 residues. The CDR3 region is CASSSRIPTAETQYF. In nucleotides, the CDR3 is TGTGCCAGCAGCTCGCGGATACCCACGGCAGAGACCCAGTACTTC.

This chain connects TRBV7-2 to TRBJ1-1; 7 bases fit TRBD1. The germline V gene encodes CDR1 SGHTA and CDR2 FQGNSA. V lost 3 bases, J lost 6 bases, and 7 bases stayed unmatched. The CDR3 has 14 residues. CDR3 sequence: CASSFRGLGAEAFF. The CDR3 DNA reads TGTGCCAGCAGCTTTAGGGGGCTGGGAGCTGAAGCTTTCTTT.

The CDR3, as DNA: TGTGCCTGGAGTGCCCGGACAGGGGATAGTTTTGGCTACACCTTC. Its translation: CAWSARTGDSFGYTF. The rearrangement joins TRBV30 to TRBJ1-2, with 9 bases lining up with TRBD1. CDR1 and CDR2 (germline): GTSNPN, SVGIG (reference sequence). Unmatched junction bases numbered 10, after V lost 1 base and J lost 7 bases. This CDR3 comprises 15 residues.

The chain employs TRBV27 and TRBJ2-7; 10 bases line up with TRBD1. The germline CDR1 and CDR2 sequences are MNHEY and SMNVEV (reference sequence). The CDR3 is made up of 14 amino acids. Trimming cost V 6 bases and J 4 bases; bases outside gene matches: 6. As DNA, the CDR3 is TGTGCCAGCAGGGGGACAGGGGTGGGGTACGAGCAGTACTTC. It specifies CASRGTGVGYEQYF.

V is TRBV6-5 and J is TRBJ1-2, with a tentative D call TRBD1 (6 bases). Trimming shortened V by 0 bases and J by 4 bases, and 12 bases separated the two germline ends. This CDR3 has 15 amino acids. Looked up from germline, CDR1 is MNHEY and CDR2 is SVGAGI. The CDR3: CASSYSFDRSYGYTF. The CDR3 nucleotides are TGTGCCAGCAGTTACTCGTTCGACAGGAGCTATGGCTACACCTTC.

The chain joins TRBV6-5 to TRBJ2-7; D unresolved. This CDR3 has 14 amino acids. From germline, CDR1 is MNHEY and CDR2 SVGAGI. Trimming took off 11 bases at V and 3 bases at J, with 20 bases between the two ends. The CDR3 region is CACQAGVYDYEQYF. The CDR3 DNA sequence: TGTGCCTGTCAAGCCGGAGTATATGACTACGAGCAGTACTTC.

The chain combines TRBV4-1 with TRBJ1-1, with 8 bases identical to TRBD1. V was pared by 1 base and J by 0 bases, with 1 base of the junction left unmatched. Germline-derived CDR1 and CDR2 are MGHRA and YSYEKL. The CDR3 has 15 residues. CDR3 sequence (DNA): TGCGCCAGCAGCCAAGGGGACAGGTTGAACACTGAAGCTTTCTTT. It is translated as CASSQGDRLNTEAFF.

The gene calls are TRBV5-1 and TRBJ2-2; TRBD1 agrees at 10 bases. The CDR3 has 16 residues. The ends lost 7 bases at V and 6 bases at J; junction bases unmatched: 12. Germline V gene lookup returns CDR1 SGHRS and CDR2 YFSETQ. DNA for the CDR3: TGCGCCAGCCGTATAATCCCGGGACAGGGGTCCGGGGAGCTGTTTTTT. It encodes CASRIIPGQGSGELFF.

The CDR3 loop reads CATSKGYEQFF. In nucleotides, the CDR3 is TGTGCCACCAGCAAGGGGTATGAGCAGTTCTTC. J is TRBJ2-1 and V is TRBV15; D may be TRBD1 (5 bases). This CDR3 spans 11 amino acids. CDR1 is LNHNV, CDR2 YYDKDF, per germline (reference sequence). The V gene lost 4 bases and the J gene lost 8 bases, with 6 bases spanning the gap.

The chain carries TRBV5-1 and TRBJ2-1, with D possibly matching TRBD2 (6 bases). Germline loops: CDR1 SGHRS, CDR2 YFSETQ. V lost 1 base, J lost 10 bases, and 18 bases lay in between. The CDR3 has 15 amino acids. DNA for the CDR3: TGCGCCAGCAGCTTGACCCGGGACTTAGTCAGGGAGCAGTTCTTC. This gives the protein CASSLTRDLVREQFF.

Concerning this clone itself: This sample also contains other DNA sequences that code for the same CDR3. The genes are TRBV4-2 and TRBJ1-2, with 7 bases matching TRBD1. The CDR3 loop spans 14 amino acids. The V gene end was trimmed by 1 base and the J gene end by 4 bases; junction bases not matched to a gene: 3. The germline gives CDR1 LGHNA, CDR2 YNFKEQ. Here the CDR3 reads CASSQGTGSYGYTF. CDR3 coding DNA: TGTGCCAGCAGCCAAGGGACAGGTTCCTATGGCTACACCTTC.

This clone showed up just once. The CDR3 here is CRFTVDSNQPQHF. The CDR3 nucleotides are TGCCGATTCACAGTAGATAGCAATCAGCCCCAGCATTTT. This chain uses TRBV12-1 with TRBJ1-5; TRBD1 is the table's D call, not checked against the DNA. TRBV12-1 is a recognized pseudogene. The CDR3 loop spans 13 amino acids.

This sequence joins TRBV4-1 and TRBJ1-4; TRBD1 is a possible D gene (5 bases). The CDR3 spans 16 residues. V was trimmed by 1 base and J by 8 bases, leaving 17 bases between them. Germline CDR1 reads MGHRA; CDR2 reads YSYEKL. CDR3 residues: CASSQGGGYLKEKLFF. The DNA of the CDR3 is TGCGCCAGCAGCCAAGGGGGGGGGTATTTAAAGGAAAAACTGTTTTTT.

Remarks on this clone: Other DNA sequences within the sample encode an identical CDR3. V and J are TRBV5-1 and TRBJ1-2, with 9 bases identical to TRBD1. Germline-derived CDR1 and CDR2 are SGHRS and YFSETQ. The junction had 6 bases not matched to a gene; V was cut back by 4 bases and J by 5 bases. The CDR3 consists of 14 residues. The CDR3 protein is CASSPGQGTYGYTF. The CDR3 DNA is TGCGCCAGCAGCCCCGGACAGGGGACATATGGCTACACCTTC.

A single count supports this clone. The rearrangement joins TRBV2 to TRBJ2-1; D is unclear. Trimming shortened V by 8 bases and J by 0 bases, and 11 bases separated the two germline ends. This CDR3 has 14 residues. Per germline, CDR1 SNHLY and CDR2 FYNNEI. Here the CDR3 DNA reads TGTGCCAGCGTAGGTCGGAGCTCCTACAATGAGCAGTTCTTC. This gives the protein CASVGRSSYNEQFF.

The gene calls are TRBV7-2 and TRBJ1-2, with 9 bases aligning to TRBD1. The CDR3 sequence is 14 residues long. Germline V gene sequence: CDR1 SGHTA, CDR2 FQGNSA. V trimming: 3 bases; J trimming: 4 bases; junction bases outside the gene matches: 3. The DNA for the CDR3 is TGTGCCAGCAGCTTGGGACAGGGAGGCTATGGCTACACCTTC. Translation gives CASSLGQGGYGYTF.

This clone is a singleton in its sample. The V gene is TRBV10-3, the J gene TRBJ1-2, with a tentative D call TRBD1 (5 bases). CDR3 length equals 15 residues. Germline V gene lookup returns CDR1 ENHRY and CDR2 SYGVKD. Deletions cut 7 bases from V and 3 bases from J, with 18 bases between. The CDR3 bases are TGTGCCATCACCAAAGAGACGACAGACTACTATGGCTACACCTTC. Encoded protein: CAITKETTDYYGYTF.